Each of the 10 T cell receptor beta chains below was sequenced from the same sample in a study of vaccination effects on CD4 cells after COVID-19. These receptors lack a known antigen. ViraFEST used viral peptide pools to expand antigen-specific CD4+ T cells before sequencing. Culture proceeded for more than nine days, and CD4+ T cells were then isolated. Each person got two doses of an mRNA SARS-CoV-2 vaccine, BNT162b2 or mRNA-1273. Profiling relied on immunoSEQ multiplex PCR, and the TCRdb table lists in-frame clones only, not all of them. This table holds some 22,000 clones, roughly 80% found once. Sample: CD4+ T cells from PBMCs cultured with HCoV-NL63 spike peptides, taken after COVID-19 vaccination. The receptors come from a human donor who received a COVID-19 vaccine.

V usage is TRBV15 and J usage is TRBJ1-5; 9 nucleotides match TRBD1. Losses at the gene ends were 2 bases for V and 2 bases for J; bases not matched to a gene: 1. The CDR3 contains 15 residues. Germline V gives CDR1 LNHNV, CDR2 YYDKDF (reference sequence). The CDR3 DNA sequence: TGTGCCACCAGCAGATGGGACAGGGGCAATCAGCCCCAGCATTTT. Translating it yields CATSRWDRGNQPQHF.

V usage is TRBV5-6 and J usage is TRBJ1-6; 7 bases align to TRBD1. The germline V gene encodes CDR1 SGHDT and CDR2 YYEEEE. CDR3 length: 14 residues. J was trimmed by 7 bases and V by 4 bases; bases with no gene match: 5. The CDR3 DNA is TGTGCCAGCAGCCCGGGACAGTGGAATTCACCCCTCCACTTT. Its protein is CASSPGQWNSPLHF.

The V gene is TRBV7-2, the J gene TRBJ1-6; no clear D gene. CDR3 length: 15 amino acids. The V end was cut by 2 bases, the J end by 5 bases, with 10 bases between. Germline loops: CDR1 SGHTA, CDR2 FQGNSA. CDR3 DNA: TGTGCCAGCAGCTTAATTACAGCCAATAATTCACCCCTCCACTTT. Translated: CASSLITANNSPLHF.

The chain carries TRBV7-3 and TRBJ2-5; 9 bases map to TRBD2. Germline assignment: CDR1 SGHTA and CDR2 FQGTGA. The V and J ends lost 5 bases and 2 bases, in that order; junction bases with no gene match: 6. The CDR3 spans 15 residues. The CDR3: CASSVAGASQETQYF. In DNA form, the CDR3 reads TGTGCCAGCAGCGTAGCGGGGGCCTCTCAAGAGACCCAGTACTTC.

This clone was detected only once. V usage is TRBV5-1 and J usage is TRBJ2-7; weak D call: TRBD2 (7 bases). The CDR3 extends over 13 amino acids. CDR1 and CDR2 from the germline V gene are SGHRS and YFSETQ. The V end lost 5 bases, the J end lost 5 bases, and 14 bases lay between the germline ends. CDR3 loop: CASSGGGAHEQYF. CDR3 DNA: TGCGCCAGCAGTGGAGGGGGGGCCCACGAGCAGTACTTC.

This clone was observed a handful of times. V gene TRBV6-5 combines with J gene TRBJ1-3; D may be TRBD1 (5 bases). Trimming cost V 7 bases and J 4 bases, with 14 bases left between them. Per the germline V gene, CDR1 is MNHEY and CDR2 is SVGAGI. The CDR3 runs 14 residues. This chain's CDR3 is CASMEGRSGNTIYF. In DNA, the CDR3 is TGTGCCAGCATGGAGGGGAGGTCAGGAAACACCATATATTTT.

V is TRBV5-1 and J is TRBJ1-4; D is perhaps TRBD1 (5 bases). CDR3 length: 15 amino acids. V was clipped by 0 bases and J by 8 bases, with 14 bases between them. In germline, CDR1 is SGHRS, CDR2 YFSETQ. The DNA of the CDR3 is TGCGCCAGCAGCTTGGTAGGGACGGCGGGGGAAAAACTGTTTTTT. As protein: CASSLVGTAGEKLFF.

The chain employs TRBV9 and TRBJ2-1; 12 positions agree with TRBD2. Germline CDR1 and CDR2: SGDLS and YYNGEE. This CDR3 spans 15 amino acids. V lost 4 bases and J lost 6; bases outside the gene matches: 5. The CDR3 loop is CASSSLAGGPNEQFF. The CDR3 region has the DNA TGTGCCAGCAGCTCCCTAGCGGGGGGGCCCAATGAGCAGTTCTTC. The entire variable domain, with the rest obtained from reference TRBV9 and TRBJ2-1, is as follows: DSGVTQTPKHLITATGQRVTLRCSPRSGDLSVYWYQQSLDQGLQFLIQYYNGEERAKGNILERFSAQQFPDLHSELNLSSLELGDSALYFCASSSLAGGPNEQFFGPGTRLTVL.

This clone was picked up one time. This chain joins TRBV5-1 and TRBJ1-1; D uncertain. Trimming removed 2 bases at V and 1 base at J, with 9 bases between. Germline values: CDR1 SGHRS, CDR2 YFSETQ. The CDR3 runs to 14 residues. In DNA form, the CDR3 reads TGCGCCAGCAGCTTACTAACTGCGAACACTGAAGCTTTCTTT. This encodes CASSLLTANTEAFF.

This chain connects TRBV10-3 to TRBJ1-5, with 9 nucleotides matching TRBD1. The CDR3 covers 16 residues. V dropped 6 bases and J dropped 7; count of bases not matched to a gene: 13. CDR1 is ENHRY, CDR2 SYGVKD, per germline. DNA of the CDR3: TGTGCCATCAGCCAAGAACAGGGGGCGAGGGGACAGCCCCAGCATTTT. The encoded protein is CAISQEQGARGQPQHF.